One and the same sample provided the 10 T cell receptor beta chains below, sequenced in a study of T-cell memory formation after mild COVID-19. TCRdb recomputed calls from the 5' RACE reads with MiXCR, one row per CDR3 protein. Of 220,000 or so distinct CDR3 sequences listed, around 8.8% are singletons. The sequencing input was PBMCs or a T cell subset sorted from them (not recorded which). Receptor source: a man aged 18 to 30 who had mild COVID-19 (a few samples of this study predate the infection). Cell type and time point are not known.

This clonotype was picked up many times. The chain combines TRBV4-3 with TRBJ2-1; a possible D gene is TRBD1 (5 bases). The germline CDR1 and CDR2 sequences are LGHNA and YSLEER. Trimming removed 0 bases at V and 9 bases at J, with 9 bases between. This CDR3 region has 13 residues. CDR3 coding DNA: TGCGCCAGCAGCCAAGAGGGGCGTGGTGAGCAGTTCTTC. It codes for CASSQEGRGEQFF.

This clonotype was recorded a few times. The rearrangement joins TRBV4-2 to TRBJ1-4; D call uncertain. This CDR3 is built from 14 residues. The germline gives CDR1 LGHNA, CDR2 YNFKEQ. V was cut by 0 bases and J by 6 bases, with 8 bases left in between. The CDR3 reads CASSQDMKDEKLFF. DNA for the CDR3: TGTGCCAGCAGCCAAGATATGAAGGATGAAAAACTGTTTTTT.

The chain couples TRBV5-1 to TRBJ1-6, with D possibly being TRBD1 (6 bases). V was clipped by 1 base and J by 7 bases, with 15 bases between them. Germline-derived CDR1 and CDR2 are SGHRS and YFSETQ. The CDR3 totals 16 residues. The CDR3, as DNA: TGCGCCAGCAGCTTGTTAGAGGGGGTGGGGAATTCACCCCTCCACTTT. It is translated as CASSLLEGVGNSPLHF.

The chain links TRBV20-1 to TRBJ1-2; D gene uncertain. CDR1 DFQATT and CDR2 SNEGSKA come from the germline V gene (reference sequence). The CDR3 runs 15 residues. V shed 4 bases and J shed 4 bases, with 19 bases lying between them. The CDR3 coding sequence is TGCAGTGCTACCTCGGCCACGGCGTTTGGCTATGGCTACACCTTC. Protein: CSATSATAFGYGYTF.

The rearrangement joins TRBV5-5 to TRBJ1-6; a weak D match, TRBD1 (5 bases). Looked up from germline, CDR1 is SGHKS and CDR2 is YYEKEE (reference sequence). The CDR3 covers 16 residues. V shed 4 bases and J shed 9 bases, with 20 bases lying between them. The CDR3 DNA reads TGTGCCAGCAGCCAGGCGGGGGAGCTAGAAGGTTCACCCCTCCACTTT. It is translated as CASSQAGELEGSPLHF.

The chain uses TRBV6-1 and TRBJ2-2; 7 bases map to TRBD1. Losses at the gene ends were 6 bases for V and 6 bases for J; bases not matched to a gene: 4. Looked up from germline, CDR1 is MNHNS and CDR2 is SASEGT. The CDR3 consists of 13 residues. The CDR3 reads CASSVTGSGELFF. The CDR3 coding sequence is TGTGCCAGCAGCGTGACAGGGTCCGGGGAGCTGTTTTTT.

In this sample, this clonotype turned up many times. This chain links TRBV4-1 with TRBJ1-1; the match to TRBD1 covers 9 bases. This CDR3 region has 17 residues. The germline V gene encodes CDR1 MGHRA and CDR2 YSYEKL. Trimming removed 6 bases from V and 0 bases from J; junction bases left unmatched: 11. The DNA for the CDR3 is TGCGCCAGCAGGCAGGGACAGGGTTTTCGCGTGAACACTGAAGCTTTCTTT. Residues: CASRQGQGFRVNTEAFF.

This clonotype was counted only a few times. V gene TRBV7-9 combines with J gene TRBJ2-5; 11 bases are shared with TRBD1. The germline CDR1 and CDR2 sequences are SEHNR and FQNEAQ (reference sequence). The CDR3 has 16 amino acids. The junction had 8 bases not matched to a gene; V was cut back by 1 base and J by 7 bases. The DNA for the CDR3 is TGTGCCAGCAGCTTAGTAGGACAGGGGGCCGGAGGGACCCAGTACTTC. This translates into CASSLVGQGAGGTQYF. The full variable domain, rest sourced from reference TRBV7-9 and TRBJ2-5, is DTGVSQNPRHKITKRGQNVTFRCDPISEHNRLYWYRQTLGQGPEFLTYFQNEAQLEKSRLLSDRFSAERPKGSFSTLEIQRTEQGDSAMYLCASSLVGQGAGGTQYFGPGTRLLVL.

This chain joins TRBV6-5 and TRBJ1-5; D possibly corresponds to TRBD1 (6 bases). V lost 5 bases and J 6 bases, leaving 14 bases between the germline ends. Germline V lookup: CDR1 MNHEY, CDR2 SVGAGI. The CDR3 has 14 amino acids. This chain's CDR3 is CASSHRVMGQPQHF. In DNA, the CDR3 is TGTGCCAGCAGTCACAGGGTAATGGGTCAGCCCCAGCATTTT.

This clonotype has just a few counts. CDR3 coding DNA: TGTGCCAGCAGATGGGGCTTACAAGAGACCCAGTACTTC. Protein product: CASRWGLQETQYF. The rearrangement links TRBV6-5 to TRBJ2-5; TRBD1 is a possible D gene (5 bases). This CDR3 region has 13 residues. With 6 bases removed from V and 2 bases from J, the gap between germline ends came to 10 bases. The germline V gene has CDR1 MNHEY and CDR2 SVGAGI.